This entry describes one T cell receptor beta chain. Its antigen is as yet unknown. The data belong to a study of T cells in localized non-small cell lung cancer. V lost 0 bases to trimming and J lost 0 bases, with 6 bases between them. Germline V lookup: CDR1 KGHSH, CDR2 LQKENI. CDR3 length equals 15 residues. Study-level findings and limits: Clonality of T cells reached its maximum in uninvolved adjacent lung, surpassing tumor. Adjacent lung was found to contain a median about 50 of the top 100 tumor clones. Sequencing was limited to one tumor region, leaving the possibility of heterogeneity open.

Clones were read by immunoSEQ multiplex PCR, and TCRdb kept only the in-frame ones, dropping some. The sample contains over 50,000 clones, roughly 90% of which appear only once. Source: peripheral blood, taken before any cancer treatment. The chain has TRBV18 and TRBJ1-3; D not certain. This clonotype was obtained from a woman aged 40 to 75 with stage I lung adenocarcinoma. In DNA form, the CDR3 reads TGTGCCAGCTCACCACCGGTCGTCTCTGGAAACACCATATATTTT. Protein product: CASSPPVVSGNTIYF.